The clone carrying this T cell receptor beta chain was detected ten times or more. Its matching antigen is unknown. TCRdb called the 5' RACE reads again in MiXCR, with one record for every CDR3 protein. The repertoire has about 500,000 distinct CDR3 sequences, approximately 20% of them found once; the top ten carry around 13%. This record belongs to a study of T-cell memory formation after mild COVID-19. Overall study results and limits: CM and EM subsets held most contracting CD4+ clones; EMRA held CD8+ ones.

The CDR3 sequence is 15 residues long. Deletions cut 3 bases from V and 4 bases from J, with 15 bases between. Germline V gene data show CDR1 as SGHTA and CDR2 as FQGNSA. This rearrangement joins TRBV7-2 to TRBJ2-5, with D tentatively TRBD1 or TRBD2 (5 bases each). The TCR comes from an adult woman who had mild COVID-19 (a few samples of this study predate the infection). Cell type and time point are not known. Sequenced input: PBMCs or a T cell subset sorted from them (not recorded which). The CDR3 protein is CASSFGGAGTETQYF. In nucleotides, the CDR3 is TGTGCCAGCAGCTTTGGTGGGGCCGGGACAGAGACCCAGTACTTC.